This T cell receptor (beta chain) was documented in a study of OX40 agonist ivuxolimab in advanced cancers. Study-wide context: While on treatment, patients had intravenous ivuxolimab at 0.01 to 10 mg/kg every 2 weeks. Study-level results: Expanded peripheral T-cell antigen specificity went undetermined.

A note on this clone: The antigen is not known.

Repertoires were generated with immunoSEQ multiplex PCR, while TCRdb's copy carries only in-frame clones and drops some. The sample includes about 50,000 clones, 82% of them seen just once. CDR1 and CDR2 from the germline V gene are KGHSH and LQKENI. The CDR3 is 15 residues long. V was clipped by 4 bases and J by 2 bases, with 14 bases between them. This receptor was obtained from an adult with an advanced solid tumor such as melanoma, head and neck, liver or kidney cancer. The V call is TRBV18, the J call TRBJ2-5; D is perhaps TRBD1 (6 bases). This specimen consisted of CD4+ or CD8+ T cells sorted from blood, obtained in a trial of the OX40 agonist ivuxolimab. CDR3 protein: CASSQKGTGQETQYF. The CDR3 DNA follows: TGTGCCAGCTCACAAAAAGGCACAGGGCAAGAGACCCAGTACTTC.